In its sample, the clone carrying this T cell receptor beta chain was seen once. Its matching antigen is unknown. The data were taken from a study of cytomegalovirus exposure and HLA in healthy donors. Whole-study findings and limits: Later, an analysis showed that TCR beta chains associated with HLA were more clonally expanded than others that were equally common. TCR beta chain V- and J-gene trimming was linked, in a later analysis, to a missense variant in DCLRE1C. TCR beta sequences reportedly predicted most subjects' HLA-A and HLA-B alleles accurately.

The CDR3 is made up of 14 amino acids. Trimming took 6 bases from V and 2 from J, leaving 15 bases between them. Germline assignment: CDR1 SQVTM and CDR2 ANQGSEA. The primer mix had 60 Vbeta and 13 Jbeta primers. Authors' data handling: Unique TCR beta chains numbered around 75 million in a later analysis, with 10 million to 14 million shared. Method: immunoSEQ multiplex PCR; TCRdb's copy keeps in-frame clones and lacks some. V and J calls and clone size are given by that table; D and trimming were obtained from the DNA. The sample lists 150,000 to 200,000 clones; approximately 70% were seen once. This sequence was found in a man between 18 and 29 years old in good health and CMV-seropositive. The chain uses TRBV29-1 and TRBJ2-3, with D possibly TRBD2 on 6 matching bases. The specimen sequenced was PBMCs. The CDR3 DNA is TGCAGCGTAACCCAGGGAGGCCTCACAGATACGCAGTATTTT. Translated, it gives CSVTQGGLTDTQYF.